The rows below give T cell receptor beta chains drawn from one sample of a study of blood T cell repertoires in COVID-19. Assay: immunoSEQ multiplex PCR; the TCRdb copy retains only in-frame clones and omits some. Here the sample spans 150,000 to 200,000 clones, around 83% being singletons. Sequencing used peripheral blood. These receptors were collected from a woman at least 80 years old in a cohort sampled during active or convalescent COVID-19. The CDR3 runs from the conserved cysteine through the conserved F or W. Each record gives: clone size, V gene, D gene, J gene, CDR3 DNA, CDR3 protein. The D gene is left open where the match is weak. Rows give clone size only sometimes, using once, few, many, or a class for an expanded clone.

size: -
V: TRBV28
D: -
J: TRBJ1-1
DNA: TGTGCCAGCAATCTTCCCCCGGGACTTAGGAACACTGAAGCTTTCTTT
CDR3: CASNLPPGLRNTEAFF

size: -
V: TRBV11-3
D: -
J: TRBJ2-3
DNA: TGTGCCAGCAGCTTCATGGGGCGGGAGCAGTATTTT
CDR3: CASSFMGREQYF

size: once
V: TRBV18
D: TRBD1
J: TRBJ1-2
DNA: TGTGCCAGCTCACGGGACAGGGTCAACTATGGCTACACCTTC
CDR3: CASSRDRVNYGYTF

size: once
V: TRBV27
D: -
J: TRBJ2-1
DNA: TGTGCCAGCAGTGGCAGGACAGCCGACTCCTACAATGAGCAGTTCTTC
CDR3: CASSGRTADSYNEQFF

size: -
V: TRBV19
D: -
J: TRBJ2-5
DNA: TGTGCCAGTAGTAGGACAGAAGGAGAGACCCAGTACTTC
CDR3: CASSRTEGETQYF

size: -
V: TRBV18
D: -
J: TRBJ2-2
DNA: TGTGCCAGCTCACCAACTAGGGACACCGGGGAGCTGTTTTTT
CDR3: CASSPTRDTGELFF

size: -
V: TRBV28
D: -
J: TRBJ1-4
DNA: TGTGCCAGCAGTTTAGTGGGGCAGAGGTTTGAAAAACTGTTTTTT
CDR3: CASSLVGQRFEKLFF

size: few
V: TRBV28
D: -
J: TRBJ2-1
DNA: TGTGCCTCGTCCGGGGTGTACAATGAGCAGTTCTTC
CDR3: CASSGVYNEQFF

size: -
V: TRBV7-6
D: TRBD1
J: TRBJ1-5
DNA: TGTGCCAGCAGCTTATCCCGTAGACAGGGGTATAGCAATCAGCCCCAGCATTTT
CDR3: CASSLSRRQGYSNQPQHF

size: -
V: TRBV27
D: -
J: TRBJ2-1
DNA: TGTGCCAGCAGTTTAAGGGCCGGACTACCAAACAATGAGCAGTTCTTC
CDR3: CASSLRAGLPNNEQFF

size: -
V: TRBV14
D: -
J: TRBJ2-1
DNA: TGTGCCAGCAGCCCACGACTGGATGAGCAGTTCTTC
CDR3: CASSPRLDEQFF

size: -
V: TRBV30
D: -
J: TRBJ2-2
DNA: TGTGCCTGGAGTGGGGCTTTAAGGACCGGGGAGCTGTTTTTT
CDR3: CAWSGALRTGELFF

size: -
V: TRBV5-8
D: -
J: TRBJ2-5
DNA: TGTGCCAGCAGCCCCACAGGACGTGATGACCAGTACTTC
CDR3: CASSPTGRDDQYF

size: -
V: TRBV10-3
D: TRBD1
J: TRBJ1-6
DNA: TGTGCCATCAGAGCCACAGGGGGCGCTACCTATAATTCACCCCTCCACTTT
CDR3: CAIRATGGATYNSPLHF

size: -
V: TRBV2
D: -
J: TRBJ1-5
DNA: TGTGCCAGCAGTGACGCGGGACGGGCCCAGCATTTT
CDR3: CASSDAGRAQHF

size: -
V: TRBV10-3
D: -
J: TRBJ1-1
DNA: TGTGCCATCAGGACTTCTGTCTTATCAGGGGCCGAAGCTTTCTTT
CDR3: CAIRTSVLSGAEAFF

size: -
V: TRBV19
D: TRBD1
J: TRBJ2-4
DNA: TGTGCCAGTAGTGCGTATTCCGGGACAGGGGGCGCATCCAAAAACATTCAGTACTTC
CDR3: CASSAYSGTGGASKNIQYF

size: once
V: TRBV29-1
D: -
J: TRBJ1-3
DNA: TGCAGCGTTGTAAACAGGGTTTCTGGAAACACCATATATTTT
CDR3: CSVVNRVSGNTIYF

size: few
V: TRBV30
D: TRBD1
J: TRBJ1-6
DNA: TGTGCCTGGGCATCCCGGGACAGGGTTTCACCCCTCCACTTT
CDR3: CAWASRDRVSPLHF

size: -
V: TRBV13
D: TRBD2
J: TRBJ2-7
DNA: TGTGCCAGCAGCTTTGGGCGGGGGAGGTACGAGCAGTACTTC
CDR3: CASSFGRGRYEQYF

size: -
V: TRBV29-1
D: TRBD2
J: TRBJ2-1
DNA: TGCAGCGTTGAAGAGCCTGGACTAGCGGGGAGAATAGGTTTCTTC
CDR3: CSVEEPGLAGRIGFF

size: -
V: TRBV11-2
D: TRBD1
J: TRBJ1-4
DNA: TGTGCCAGCAGCTCAGTAGGACCGACAGGGGTTAGGGAAAAACTGTTTTTT
CDR3: CASSSVGPTGVREKLFF

size: -
V: TRBV7-2
D: -
J: TRBJ1-2
DNA: TGTGCCAGCAGCTCGATAAGGGGCCCAGTGGGATATGGCTACACCTTC
CDR3: CASSSIRGPVGYGYTF

size: -
V: TRBV30
D: -
J: TRBJ1-1
DNA: TGTGCCTGGAGTATATACCCTCCGGGGGATGGAACTGAAGCTTTCTTT
CDR3: CAWSIYPPGDGTEAFF

size: -
V: TRBV3-1/TRBV3-2
D: -
J: TRBJ1-2
DNA: TGTGCCAGCAGCCAAGAGTCCAGAATAGCTCCTAACTATGGCTACACCTTC
CDR3: CASSQESRIAPNYGYTF

size: -
V: TRBV7-2
D: -
J: TRBJ1-1
DNA: TGTGCCAGCAGCCCCGCTTTGGCGGGGGCCGCTGAAGCTTTCTTT
CDR3: CASSPALAGAAEAFF

size: -
V: TRBV29-1
D: -
J: TRBJ1-1
DNA: TGCAGCGTCGGGTTAAAACCGGGACAAGGAGCACTTGAAGCTTTCTTT
CDR3: CSVGLKPGQGALEAFF

size: -
V: TRBV19
D: -
J: TRBJ1-5
DNA: TGTGCCAGTAGTATAGACAGGGGCCTTCAGCCCCAGCATTTT
CDR3: CASSIDRGLQPQHF

size: -
V: TRBV5-1
D: TRBD1
J: TRBJ2-1
DNA: TGCGCCAGCAGCCCAGCCTCGACAGGGAATGAGCAGTTCTTC
CDR3: CASSPASTGNEQFF

size: -
V: TRBV11-2
D: -
J: TRBJ1-4
DNA: TGTGCCAGCAGCTTAGGTGGCCCTGAAAAACTGTTTTTT
CDR3: CASSLGGPEKLFF

size: -
V: TRBV7-6
D: TRBD1
J: TRBJ2-7
DNA: TGTGCCAGCAGCTTCGGGACAGGGGTGGGGTTAGCTTACGAGCAGTACTTC
CDR3: CASSFGTGVGLAYEQYF

size: -
V: TRBV27
D: TRBD2
J: TRBJ2-6
DNA: TGTGCCAGCGGGAATCCATTAGCGGGGAGCTCTGGGGCCAACGTCCTGACTTTC
CDR3: CASGNPLAGSSGANVLTF

size: -
V: TRBV25-1
D: -
J: TRBJ2-5
DNA: TGTGCCAGCAGTCCCCGGCGGGATGCGGAGACCCAGTACTTC
CDR3: CASSPRRDAETQYF

size: -
V: TRBV7-2
D: TRBD2
J: TRBJ2-5
DNA: TGTGCCAGCAGCTTAGCGGGACTAGCGGGAGTAGGGGAGACCCAGTACTTC
CDR3: CASSLAGLAGVGETQYF

size: -
V: TRBV5-4
D: -
J: TRBJ1-4
DNA: TGTGCCAGCAGCTTGGGACTAATGGAAAAACTGTTTTTT
CDR3: CASSLGLMEKLFF

size: -
V: TRBV11-2
D: -
J: TRBJ2-1
DNA: TGTGCCAGCAGCTTAAATGGAGCGGTACACAATGAGCAGTTCTTC
CDR3: CASSLNGAVHNEQFF

size: -
V: TRBV28
D: -
J: TRBJ1-1
DNA: TGTGCCAGCAGCCAAGGCCGCGGGTATACTGAAGCTTTCTTT
CDR3: CASSQGRGYTEAFF

size: -
V: TRBV4-1
D: -
J: TRBJ1-3
DNA: TGCGCCAGCAGCCAAGATTGGAGGGAAGGAAACACCATATATTTT
CDR3: CASSQDWREGNTIYF

size: -
V: TRBV5-1
D: TRBD2
J: TRBJ2-1
DNA: TGCGCCAGCACCGCCCGGGGGGGCGGGAATGAGCAGTTCTTC
CDR3: CASTARGGGNEQFF